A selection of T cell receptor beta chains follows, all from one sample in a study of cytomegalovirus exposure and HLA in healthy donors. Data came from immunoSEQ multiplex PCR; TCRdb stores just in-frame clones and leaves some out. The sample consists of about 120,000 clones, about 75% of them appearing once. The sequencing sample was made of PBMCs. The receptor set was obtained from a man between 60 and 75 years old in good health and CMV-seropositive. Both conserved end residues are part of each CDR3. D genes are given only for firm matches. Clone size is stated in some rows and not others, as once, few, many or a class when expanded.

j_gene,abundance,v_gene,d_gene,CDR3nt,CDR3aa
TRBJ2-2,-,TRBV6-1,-,TGTGCCAGCAGTGACGCCGGAGCGGCGAACACCGGGGAGCTGTTTTTT,CASSDAGAANTGELFF
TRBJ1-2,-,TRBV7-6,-,TGTGCCAGCAGCTTATCACAGGGTTCCGAGGGCTACACCTTC,CASSLSQGSEGYTF
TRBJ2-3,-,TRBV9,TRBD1,TGTGCCAGCAGCGTGAAGGTGGGACAGGGTACCCCAACCCATACAGATACGCAGTATTTT,CASSVKVGQGTPTHTDTQYF
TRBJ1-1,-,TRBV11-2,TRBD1,TGTGCCAGCAGCTTAGATCCGGGCGCCGGGAAGGGGGCTCGGTGGGCTGAAGCTTTCTTT,CASSLDPGAGKGARWAEAFF
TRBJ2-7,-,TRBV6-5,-,TGTGCCAGCAGTGCCTTAACGGGGTACGAGCAGTACTTC,CASSALTGYEQYF
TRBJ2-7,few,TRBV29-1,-,TGCAGCGTGAAAGCAGGGATCTACGAGCAGTACTTC,CSVKAGIYEQYF
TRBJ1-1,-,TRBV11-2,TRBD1,TGTGCCAGCAGCTCACCAAGGACAGGGGTTGAAGCTTTCTTT,CASSSPRTGVEAFF
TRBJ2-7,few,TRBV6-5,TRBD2,TGTGCCAGCAGTGTCACTAGCGGCGCCTACGAGCAGTACTTC,CASSVTSGAYEQYF
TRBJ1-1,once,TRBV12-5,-,TGTGCTAGTGGTGCGCACAATCGGGGGGCCGGGGCCACTGAAGCTTTCTTT,CASGAHNRGAGATEAFF
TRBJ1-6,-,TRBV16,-,TGTGCCAGCAGCTCAACGGGAAGGTCCAGCTCCTATAATTCACCCCTCCACTTT,CASSSTGRSSSYNSPLHF
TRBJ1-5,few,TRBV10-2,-,TGCGCCAGCGGGCCCCAGGTAAATCAGCCCCAGCATTTT,CASGPQVNQPQHF
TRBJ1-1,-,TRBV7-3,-,TGTGCCAGCAGCGCAGGGGTGTACACTGAAGCTTTCTTT,CASSAGVYTEAFF
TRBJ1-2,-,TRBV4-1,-,TGCGCCAGCAGCCAAGCTTTCAGGGGACGCTATGGCTACACCTTC,CASSQAFRGRYGYTF
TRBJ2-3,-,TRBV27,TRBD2,TGTGCCAGCAGTTTATCGGGGTCGACTAGCGGGAGGGGAGATACGCAGTATTTT,CASSLSGSTSGRGDTQYF
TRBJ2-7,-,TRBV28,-,TGTGCCAGCAGTACCCGCGGGACAGACTACGAGCAGTACTTC,CASSTRGTDYEQYF
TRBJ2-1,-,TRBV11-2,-,TGTGCCAGCAGCTTTGGAGGGACCTACAATGAGCAGTTCTTC,CASSFGGTYNEQFF
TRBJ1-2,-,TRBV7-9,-,TGTGCCAGCAGCTCTGACAGCTACTATGGCTACACCTTC,CASSSDSYYGYTF
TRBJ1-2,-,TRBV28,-,TGTGCCAGCAGTTTAACAGGGCCCCATGGCTACACCTTC,CASSLTGPHGYTF
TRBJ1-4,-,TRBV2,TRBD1,TGTGCCAGCAGTGACATCCAGGGGGATAATGAAAAACTGTTTTTT,CASSDIQGDNEKLFF
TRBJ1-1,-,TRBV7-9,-,TGTGCCAGCAACAAGAACACTGAAGCTTTCTTT,CASNKNTEAFF
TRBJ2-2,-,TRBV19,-,TGTGCCAGTAGGCCCGGGACAAACACCGGGGAGCTGTTTTTT,CASRPGTNTGELFF
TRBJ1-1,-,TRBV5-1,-,TGCGCCAGCAGCTTGCGTGAGGGTCGTGAAGCTTTCTTT,CASSLREGREAFF
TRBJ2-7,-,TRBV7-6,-,TGTGCCAGCAGCAAGTCGGGGGATCACGAGCAGTACTTC,CASSKSGDHEQYF
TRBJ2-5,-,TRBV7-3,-,TGTGCCAGCAGCTTATTAGCCCAAGAGACCCAGTACTTC,CASSLLAQETQYF
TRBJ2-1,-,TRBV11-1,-,TGTGCCAGCAGCCCCGACAGGAATGAGCAGTTCTTC,CASSPDRNEQFF
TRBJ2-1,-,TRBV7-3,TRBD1,TGTGCCAGCAGCTCACAGGGGGCTGGATACAATGAGCAGTTCTTC,CASSSQGAGYNEQFF
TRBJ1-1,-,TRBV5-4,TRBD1,TGTGCCAGCAGCCCGGACAGGGACTATAACACTGAAGCTTTCTTT,CASSPDRDYNTEAFF
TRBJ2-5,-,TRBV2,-,TGTGCCAGCAGTGAAGGGACTATACAAGAGACCCAGTACTTC,CASSEGTIQETQYF
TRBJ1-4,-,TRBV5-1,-,TGCGCCAGCAGCTTCGATGAAAAACTGTTTTTT,CASSFDEKLFF
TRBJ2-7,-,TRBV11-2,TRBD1,TGTGCCAGCCTTCCCCCCTCCGGGACAGGTATCCACGAGCAGTACTTC,CASLPPSGTGIHEQYF
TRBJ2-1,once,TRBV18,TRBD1,TGTGCCAGCTCACCACCGGGGACAGGGGGCCTCAATGAGCAGTTCTTC,CASSPPGTGGLNEQFF
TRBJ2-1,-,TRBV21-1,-,TGTGCCAGCAGCAAAAAGGGGCTAGCGGGAACACTTCTTAGGGATGAGCAGTTCTTC,CASSKKGLAGTLLRDEQFF
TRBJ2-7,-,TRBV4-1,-,TGCGCCAGCAGCCAAACGACAGGGCCTATTGGGGGGGAGCAGTACTTC,CASSQTTGPIGGEQYF
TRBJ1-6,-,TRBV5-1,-,TGCGCCAGCAGCCTTACCGGGACAAATAGCTTTGGGTCACCCCTCCACTTT,CASSLTGTNSFGSPLHF
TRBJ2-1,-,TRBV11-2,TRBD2,TGTGCCAGCAGCTTAGATAGCTTCCCGGGGGGGGAGTTCTTC,CASSLDSFPGGEFF
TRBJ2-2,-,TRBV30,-,TGTGCCTGGCTTTTCGGGGAGGCGATCTACACCGGGGAGCTGTTTTTT,CAWLFGEAIYTGELFF
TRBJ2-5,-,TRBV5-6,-,TGTGCCAGCAGCTTGGGGGCCCAGGAGACCCAGTACTTC,CASSLGAQETQYF
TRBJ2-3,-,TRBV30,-,TGTGCCTACACCGCGGCGGCAGATACGCAGTATTTT,CAYTAAADTQYF
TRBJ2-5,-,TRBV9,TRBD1,TGTGCCAGCGGGGGACAGGGAGAGACCCAGTACTTC,CASGGQGETQYF
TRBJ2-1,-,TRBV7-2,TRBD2,TGTGCCAGCAGCTTAGCGTCCGGGGGGGCCATGAATGAGCAGTTCTTC,CASSLASGGAMNEQFF
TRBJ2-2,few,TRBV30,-,TGTGCCTGGGAGGACAGACCCACCGGGGAGCTGTTTTTT,CAWEDRPTGELFF
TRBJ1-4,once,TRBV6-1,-,TGTGCCAGCAGTGAAAGGATGGGAGGCCGTAGGGCTGAAAAACTGTTTTTT,CASSERMGGRRAEKLFF
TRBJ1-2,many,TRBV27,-,TGTGCCAGCAGTAAAAGGGCAAGGGGACAAAGCTATGGCTACACCTTC,CASSKRARGQSYGYTF
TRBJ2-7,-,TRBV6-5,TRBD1,TGTGCCAGCAGTTACACAGGGGCTTCGAGCTCCTACGAGCAGTACTTC,CASSYTGASSSYEQYF
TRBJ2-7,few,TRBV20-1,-,TGCAGTGCACCGACTAGCTACGAGCAGTACTTC,CSAPTSYEQYF
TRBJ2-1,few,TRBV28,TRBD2,TGTGCCAGCAGTAGTCTAGCGGGCCGAGTGGGCAATGAGCAGTTCTTC,CASSSLAGRVGNEQFF
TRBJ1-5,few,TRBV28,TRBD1,TGTGCCAGCAGGGGACAGGGACATCAGCCCCAGCATTTT,CASRGQGHQPQHF
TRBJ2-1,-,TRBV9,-,TGTGCCAGCAGCGGCCGGACAGAGTACAATGAGCAGTTCTTC,CASSGRTEYNEQFF
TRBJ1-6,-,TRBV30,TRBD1,TGTGCCTACCAGGACAGGGCGGGTTCACCCCTCCACTTT,CAYQDRAGSPLHF
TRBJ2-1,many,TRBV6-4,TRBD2,TGTGCCAGCAGTGTAGCGGGAGGCAACAATGAGCAGTTCTTC,CASSVAGGNNEQFF
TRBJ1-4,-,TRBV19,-,TGTGCCAGCCAGGACAGCTTCACCTTCTTTAATGAAAAACTGTTTTTT,CASQDSFTFFNEKLFF
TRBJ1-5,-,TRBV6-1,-,TGTGCCAGCAGTGAAGCAAGGCAGGGAAGTTACGGTCAGCCCCAGCATTTT,CASSEARQGSYGQPQHF
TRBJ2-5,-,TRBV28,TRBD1,TGTGCCAGCAGACAGGGGAAAGAGACCCAGTACTTC,CASRQGKETQYF
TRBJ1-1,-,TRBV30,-,TGTGCCTGGAGTAGACAGAACACTGAAGCTTTCTTT,CAWSRQNTEAFF
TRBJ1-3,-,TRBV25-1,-,TGTGCCAGCAAGACAGACGGAAACACCATATATTTT,CASKTDGNTIYF
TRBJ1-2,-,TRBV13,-,TGTGCCAGCAGCTCCATTAGCTGGGGGGGACGCTATGGCTACACCTTC,CASSSISWGGRYGYTF
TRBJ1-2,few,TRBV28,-,TGTGCCAGCAGCTCAACTTCTGTAGGCTACACCTTC,CASSSTSVGYTF